The source of this T cell receptor beta chain is a study of blood T cell repertoires in COVID-19. The table came from immunoSEQ multiplex PCR; TCRdb's copy has only in-frame clones and leaves some out. There are about 140,000 clones in the sample; under 90% occur only once, and 1.6% lies in the top ten. From germline, CDR1 is MDHEN and CDR2 SYDVKM. CDR3 length: 15 residues. Trimming removed 5 bases at V and 0 bases at J, with 8 bases between. The table lists this clone with a count of one. Participants spanned ages roughly 18 to 90 years and resided in about two dozen US areas. Categorization into cohorts depended on clinical history that participants reported.

This receptor was obtained from a woman aged 18-29 years who had been exposed to COVID-19. The sequenced sample consisted of PBMCs or T cells enriched from blood (not recorded which). The rearrangement joins TRBV28 to TRBJ2-6; tentatively, D is TRBD1 (5 bases). DNA of the CDR3: TGTGCCAGCAGTGGACATTCCTCTGGGGCCAACGTCCTGACTTTC. Residues: CASSGHSSGANVLTF.